This T cell receptor (beta chain) was found in a study of Graves' ophthalmopathy and Graves' hyperthyroidism. Background on the study: Researchers obtained peripheral blood at initial diagnosis, before any treatment had begun.

CAS ≥3, NOSPECS ≥4, moderate-to-severe activity and duration under 3 months marked donors with ophthalmopathy. V dropped 1 base and J dropped 3; count of bases not matched to a gene: 6. The CDR3 runs to 15 residues. CDR1 SGHTA and CDR2 FQGNSA come from the germline V gene. This clonotype was detected ten times or more. Its antigen is still unknown. RNA served as the template for amplifying TCR beta CDR3 regions. First-round RT-PCR employed HTBI primers, with a second-round multiplex PCR after it. One entry per CDR3 protein results from TCRdb running MiXCR on the multiplex PCR reads. The table records 650,000 to 800,000 distinct CDR3 sequences, roughly 39% of them present only once. Study results and limitations: Discriminating ophthalmopathy from stable hyperthyroidism, a 13-signature model attained a sensitivity of 87.88% and a specificity of 80% to 82%.

This TCR came from an adult man with Graves' ophthalmopathy. The chain joins TRBV7-2 to TRBJ2-7; 7 positions match TRBD1. The sample was peripheral blood. This chain's CDR3 is CASSLGQGYHYEQYF. The CDR3 DNA follows: TGTGCCAGCAGCTTAGGACAGGGATACCACTACGAGCAGTACTTC.